These 8 T cell receptor beta chains were sequenced from one sample in a study of OX40 agonist ivuxolimab in advanced cancers. Assay used: immunoSEQ multiplex PCR; TCRdb lists only in-frame clones, some missing. The sample lists just over 14,000 clones, more than 65% seen once, with about a third in the top ten. The input for sequencing was CD4+ or CD8+ T cells sorted from blood, taken in a trial of the OX40 agonist ivuxolimab. The receptors here all came from an adult with an advanced solid tumor such as melanoma, head and neck, liver or kidney cancer.

The genes are TRBV30 and TRBJ2-5; 7 positions match TRBD1. Germline trimming cut 0 bases from V and 5 bases from J; bases unmatched to any gene: 3. This CDR3 has 13 residues. Germline V gene sequence: CDR1 GTSNPN, CDR2 SVGIG (reference sequence). As DNA, the CDR3 is TGTGCCTGGAGTGTACAGGGGTGGGAGACCCAGTACTTC. It specifies CAWSVQGWETQYF. Based on the CDR3 plus reference TRBV30 and TRBJ2-5, the full variable domain is SQTIHQWPATLVQPVGSPLSLECTVEGTSNPNLYWYRQAAGRGLQLLFYSVGIGQISSEVPQNLSASRPQDRQFILSSKKLLLSDSGFYLCAWSVQGWETQYFGPGTRLLVL.

The V and J genes are TRBV2 and TRBJ2-1; unclear D gene. V shed 0 bases and J shed 9 bases, with 9 bases lying between them. The CDR3 length is 13 residues. CDR1 and CDR2 (germline): SNHLY, FYNNEI. The CDR3 is CASSEALRGEQFF. CDR3 DNA sequence: TGTGCCAGCAGTGAAGCGCTTAGAGGTGAGCAGTTCTTC.

The chain links TRBV9 to TRBJ2-1, with no clear D. This CDR3 has 13 amino acids. In germline, CDR1 is SGDLS, CDR2 YYNGEE. V gave up 0 bases and J gave up 8 bases, with 9 bases separating them. This CDR3 reads CASSVARGDEQFF. For the CDR3, the DNA is TGTGCCAGCAGCGTAGCCCGCGGCGATGAGCAGTTCTTC. Combining the CDR3 with reference TRBV9 and TRBJ2-1 gives the whole variable domain DSGVTQTPKHLITATGQRVTLRCSPRSGDLSVYWYQQSLDQGLQFLIQYYNGEERAKGNILERFSAQQFPDLHSELNLSSLELGDSALYFCASSVARGDEQFFGPGTRLTVL.

The chain is built from TRBV13 and TRBJ1-1; TRBD1 agrees at 7 bases. CDR1 and CDR2 (germline): PRHDT, FYEKMQ (reference sequence). The CDR3 runs to 13 residues. Trimming at V came to 5 bases and at J to 3 bases, leaving 3 bases not matched to a gene. The CDR3 loop reads CASSQGTDTEAFF. The CDR3 nucleotides are TGTGCCAGCAGCCAAGGGACAGACACTGAAGCTTTCTTT.

The V gene is TRBV2, the J gene TRBJ1-3, with D possibly matching TRBD1 (6 bases). Germline CDR1 SNHLY, CDR2 FYNNEI. Between the trimmed V and J ends, which lost 10 bases and 0 bases, there was a span of 13 bases. The CDR3 contains 14 residues. CDR3 DNA: TGTGCCACCGTAGACAGGAACTCTGGAAACACCATATATTTT. It yields the protein CATVDRNSGNTIYF. Combining the CDR3 with reference TRBV2 and TRBJ1-3 gives the whole variable domain EPEVTQTPSHQVTQMGQEVILRCVPISNHLYFYWYRQILGQKVEFLVSFYNNEISEKSEIFDDQFSVERPDGSNFTLKIRSTKLEDSAMYFCATVDRNSGNTIYFGEGSWLTVV.

The V gene is TRBV7-2, the J gene TRBJ2-7; 9 bases agree with TRBD1. V dropped 3 bases and J dropped 4; count of bases not matched to a gene: 7. The germline CDR1 and CDR2 sequences are SGHTA and FQGNSA. The CDR3 covers 15 residues. CDR3 region: CASSFPGQGSYEQYF. CDR3 DNA: TGTGCCAGCAGCTTCCCGGGACAGGGTTCTTACGAGCAGTACTTC.

This clone was seen more than once but under ten times. V usage is TRBV9 and J usage is TRBJ2-3; D remains ambiguous. V was pared by 0 bases and J by 0 bases, with 8 bases between. This CDR3 region has 15 residues. Germline V CDR1 and CDR2: SGDLS, YYNGEE. In DNA form, the CDR3 reads TGTGCCAGCAGCGTAGATTGGCCTAGCACAGATACGCAGTATTTT. Amino acids: CASSVDWPSTDTQYF.

V is TRBV19 and J is TRBJ2-7; D may be TRBD1 (6 bases). This CDR3 spans 14 amino acids. Trimming stripped 7 bases from V and 2 bases from J, with 15 bases between. Germline V CDR1 and CDR2: LNHDA, SQIVND (reference sequence). This CDR3 reads CASTPRGSPYEQYF. CDR3 coding DNA: TGTGCCAGTACACCGAGGGGGAGTCCCTACGAGCAGTACTTC.